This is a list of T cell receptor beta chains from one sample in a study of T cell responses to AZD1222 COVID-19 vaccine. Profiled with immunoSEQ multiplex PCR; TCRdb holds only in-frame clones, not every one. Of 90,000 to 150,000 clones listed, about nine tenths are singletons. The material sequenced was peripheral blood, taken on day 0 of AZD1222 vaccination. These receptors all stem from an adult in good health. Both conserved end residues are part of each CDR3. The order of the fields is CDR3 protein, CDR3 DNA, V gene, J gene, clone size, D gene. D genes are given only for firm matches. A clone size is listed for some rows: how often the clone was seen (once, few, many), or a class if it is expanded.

CASSQGGGSPLHF	TGTGCCAGCAGCCAGGGGGGAGGTTCACCCCTCCACTTT	TRBV12-3/TRBV12-4	TRBJ1-6	.	TRBD1
CASRTSGRGDTQYF	TGCGCCAGCAGGACTAGCGGGAGAGGAGATACGCAGTATTTT	TRBV5-1	TRBJ2-3	few	TRBD2
CAISSDRGSDYGYTF	TGTGCCATCAGTTCGGACAGGGGTTCGGACTATGGCTACACCTTC	TRBV10-3	TRBJ1-2	few	TRBD1
CASSMGQGAGTGELFF	TGTGCCAGTAGTATGGGACAGGGGGCAGGGACCGGGGAGCTGTTTTTT	TRBV19	TRBJ2-2	.	TRBD1
CASSSGLGQETQYF	TGCGCCAGCAGCTCGGGACTAGGCCAAGAGACCCAGTACTTC	TRBV5-1	TRBJ2-5	.	TRBD2
CASSVSGAGEKLFF	TGTGCCAGCAGTGTTTCAGGGGCTGGTGAAAAACTGTTTTTT	TRBV28	TRBJ1-4	.	.
CASSLTSGSSYNEQFF	TGCGCCAGCAGCTTGACTAGCGGGAGCTCCTACAATGAGCAGTTCTTC	TRBV5-1	TRBJ2-1	.	TRBD2
CASSPLERLTYEQYF	TGTGCCAGCAGCCCACTCGAGCGTTTGACCTACGAGCAGTACTTC	TRBV5-6	TRBJ2-7	.	.
CASSIGQGVAWRHF	TGTGCCAGTAGTATCGGACAGGGGGTGGCTTGGAGGCATTTT	TRBV19	TRBJ1-5	.	TRBD1
CAWSQGGSNQPQHF	TGTGCCTGGAGCCAGGGAGGGAGCAATCAGCCCCAGCATTTT	TRBV30	TRBJ1-5	.	.
CASSPSGTGRDRAFF	TGTGCCAGCAGTCCCTCCGGGACAGGGAGGGATCGAGCTTTCTTT	TRBV28	TRBJ1-1	.	TRBD1
CASSYWQGGNEQFF	TGTGCCAGCAGTTATTGGCAGGGGGGCAATGAGCAGTTCTTC	TRBV6-5	TRBJ2-1	.	.
CASRPTGPSGNTIYF	TGTGCCAGCAGGCCTACGGGGCCCTCTGGAAACACCATATATTTT	TRBV28	TRBJ1-3	once	.
CASSRDRGDEQYF	TGTGCCAGCAGCAGGGACAGGGGTGACGAGCAGTACTTC	TRBV11-3	TRBJ2-7	.	TRBD1
CASSVESGYNEQFF	TGTGCCAGCAGCGTAGAGTCCGGATACAATGAGCAGTTCTTC	TRBV9	TRBJ2-1	.	.
CASSQTTGTSPLHF	TGTGCCAGCAGCCAGACGACAGGGACCTCACCCCTCCACTTT	TRBV4-2	TRBJ1-6	few	TRBD1
CASSQMGENRGFREKLFF	TGCGCCAGCAGCCAAATGGGGGAGAACAGGGGCTTTCGTGAAAAACTGTTTTTT	TRBV4-1	TRBJ1-4	.	TRBD1
CSARSYNEQFF	TGCAGTGCCAGGTCCTACAATGAGCAGTTCTTC	TRBV20-1	TRBJ2-1	.	.
CASSSTGGDGYTF	TGTGCCAGCAGTTCTACAGGGGGCGATGGCTACACCTTC	TRBV6-5	TRBJ1-2	.	TRBD1
CASSQNWPLVLEQYF	TGTGCCAGCAGCCAGAACTGGCCGCTCGTTCTGGAGCAGTACTTC	TRBV3-1/TRBV3-2	TRBJ2-7	.	.
CASSSTTGPSAFF	TGTGCCAGCAGTTCTACGACAGGTCCATCGGCTTTCTTT	TRBV6-5	TRBJ1-1	.	.
CASLARPLSLHF	TGTGCCAGCTTAGCGCGACCTTTATCCCTCCACTTT	TRBV28	TRBJ1-6	.	.
CASRIYSSYNEQFF	TGTGCCAGCAGAATATATAGCTCCTACAATGAGCAGTTCTTC	TRBV6-5	TRBJ2-1	.	.
CASSGPREGLFRYTF	TGTGCCAGTAGTGGCCCTCGGGAGGGGTTGTTTCGCTACACCTTC	TRBV19	TRBJ1-2	few	.
CASSQDPGWTGETQYF	TGTGCCAGCAGCCAAGATCCGGGGTGGACGGGAGAGACCCAGTACTTC	TRBV4-2	TRBJ2-5	.	.
CASSLEVTNTEAFF	TGTGCCAGTAGTTTAGAAGTGACGAACACTGAAGCTTTCTTT	TRBV19	TRBJ1-1	.	.
CASSPSGPADTQYF	TGTGCCAGCAGCCCTAGCGGGCCGGCCGATACGCAGTATTTT	TRBV7-3	TRBJ2-3	.	TRBD2
CASSLIGADTQYF	TGTGCCAGCTCCCTTATAGGGGCAGATACGCAGTATTTT	TRBV12-3/TRBV12-4	TRBJ2-3	.	.
CASSVDRASGNTIYF	TGCGCCAGCAGCGTGGACAGGGCCTCTGGAAACACCATATATTTT	TRBV5-1	TRBJ1-3	few	TRBD1